The T cell receptor beta chain described here comes from a study of cytomegalovirus exposure and HLA in healthy donors. In the PCR, 60 Vbeta and 13 Jbeta primers were used. Produced via immunoSEQ multiplex PCR; TCRdb's table is partial and in-frame only. The sample yields around 170,000 clones, about 77% seen once. The donors gave bone marrow, and they were healthy. V dropped 3 bases and J dropped 5 bases, with 20 bases sitting between them. The CDR3 is made up of 17 amino acids. CDR1 MDHEN and CDR2 SYDVKM come from the germline V gene. As for this clone: Its antigen is unknown.

Whole-study findings and limits: In vitro confirmation showed a few CMV-associated chains to be CMV antigen specific.

This TCR was recovered from a woman younger than 45 in good health and CMV-seropositive. V usage is TRBV28 and J usage is TRBJ1-3; no clear D. Sequencing was performed on PBMCs. The CDR3 sequence: CASSLAPRHSNRNTIYF. Here the CDR3 DNA reads TGTGCCAGCAGTTTGGCCCCAAGACACTCCAATCGAAACACCATATATTTT.